The 23 T cell receptor beta chains below all came from one sample that was sequenced in a study of shared clonotypes between healthy human individuals. Here immunoSEQ multiplex PCR was the method, and the copy in TCRdb shows in-frame clones only, minus some. This sample carries over a million clones, 70% to 80% of them seen once, and the ten largest clones take around 1.5%. Input material: memory CD4+ T cells sorted from blood. Subset noted: CD45RA-negative fraction. The receptors derive from a man younger than 35 in good health.

This clone was seen more than once but under ten times. The same CDR3 arises from other DNA sequences in this sample as well. The V call is TRBV30, the J call TRBJ1-6; D call uncertain. V gave up 2 bases and J gave up 13 bases, with 9 bases separating them. Germline CDR1 reads GTSNPN; CDR2 reads SVGIG (reference sequence). The length of the CDR3 is 11 residues. For the CDR3, the DNA is TGTGCCTGGAGTCTCTCGAGTCCCCTCCACTTT. The encoded protein is CAWSLSSPLHF.

Here the CDR3 DNA reads TGCGCCAGCAGCAGGGGACTGGGATTGAACACTGAAGCTTTCTTT. It translates to CASSRGLGLNTEAFF. The V and J genes are TRBV4-1 and TRBJ1-1; a possible D gene is TRBD1 (5 bases). Trimming cost V 5 bases and J 0 bases, with 13 bases left between them. Germline V lookup: CDR1 MGHRA, CDR2 YSYEKL. The CDR3 extends over 15 amino acids.

This clone occurred once. V and J are TRBV7-2 and TRBJ2-1, with TRBD1 matching over 9 bases. Germline loops: CDR1 SGHTA, CDR2 FQGNSA. V lost 5 bases to trimming and J lost 2 bases; unmatched junction nucleotides: 4. This CDR3 region has 15 residues. The CDR3 sequence: CASSPDRGPYNEQFF. The CDR3 DNA is TGTGCCAGCAGCCCGGACAGGGGCCCCTACAATGAGCAGTTCTTC.

About this clone itself: Other DNA sequences in this specimen translate into the identical CDR3. J is TRBJ1-6 and V is TRBV30, with D uncertain. CDR1 is GTSNPN and CDR2 is SVGIG in the germline V gene (reference sequence). The CDR3 spans 12 residues. With 0 bases removed from V and 5 bases from J, the gap between germline ends came to 2 bases. The CDR3 DNA sequence: TGTGCCTGGAGTGTCAATAATTCACCCCTCCACTTT. Protein sequence: CAWSVNNSPLHF.

This rearrangement joins TRBV4-3 to TRBJ2-3; D is undetermined. Germline-derived CDR1 and CDR2 are LGHNA and YSLEER. The CDR3 length is 13 residues. V was trimmed by 1 base and J by 8 bases, leaving 10 bases between them. The CDR3 reads CASSQVAMGTQYF. DNA for the CDR3: TGCGCCAGCAGCCAAGTAGCTATGGGTACGCAGTATTTT.

V and J are TRBV20-1 and TRBJ2-5; no firm D call. V was trimmed by 0 bases and J by 5 bases, leaving 4 bases between them. The CDR3 length is 11 residues. Per germline, CDR1 DFQATT and CDR2 SNEGSKA (reference sequence). The CDR3 nucleotides are TGCAGTGCTAGAGATGCGGAGACCCAGTACTTC. Amino acid sequence: CSARDAETQYF.

The chain's CDR3 is CASSPNQGHQTEAFF. CDR3 nucleotides: TGTGCCAGCTCACCGAATCAGGGGCATCAGACTGAAGCTTTCTTT. The chain has TRBV18 and TRBJ1-1, with D possibly matching TRBD1 (6 bases). The CDR3 has 15 amino acids. Between the trimmed V and J ends, which lost 3 bases and 5 bases, there was a span of 16 bases. Germline V CDR1 and CDR2: KGHSH, LQKENI.

V is TRBV4-1 and J is TRBJ2-5, with 7 bases that match TRBD1. Near its end, the DNA agrees better with TRBJ2-7, so the J call may be wrong. CDR1 and CDR2 from the germline V gene are MGHRA and YSYEKL. The length of the CDR3 is 16 residues. The CDR3 spells CASSRAVRDSTYEQYF. In nucleotides, the CDR3 is TGCGCCAGCAGTCGAGCAGTCCGGGACAGCACCTACGAGCAGTACTTC.

Concerning this clone: The same CDR3 also results from other DNA sequences found in this sample. In nucleotides, the CDR3 is TGCGCCAGCAGCTTGGGTAGCGGGAGTGAGACCCAGTACTTC. Its protein product is CASSLGSGSETQYF. This chain joins TRBV5-1 and TRBJ2-5, with 9 bases matching TRBD2. Germline V lookup: CDR1 SGHRS, CDR2 YFSETQ. The CDR3 is 14 amino acids. V was pared by 0 bases and J by 5 bases, with 2 bases of the junction left unmatched.

This clone occurred once. This rearrangement joins TRBV5-1 to TRBJ1-2; no clear D. CDR3 size: 17 residues. V was cut by 0 bases and J by 1 base, with 16 bases left in between. CDR1 and CDR2 (germline): SGHRS, YFSETQ. The DNA of the CDR3 is TGCGCCAGCAGCTTGGATAGTTCCGGGCAAATTAACTATGGCTACACCTTC. Encoded protein: CASSLDSSGQINYGYTF.

Turning to this clone: This specimen includes other DNA sequences encoding the same CDR3. This sequence joins TRBV9 and TRBJ2-1; weak D call: TRBD1 (5 bases). V lost 0 bases and J 7 bases, leaving 11 bases between the germline ends. The germline gives CDR1 SGDLS, CDR2 YYNGEE. This CDR3 has 14 residues. CDR3 nucleotides: TGTGCCAGCAGCGTAGTAGGGGTTGGGAATGAGCAGTTCTTC. Its translation is CASSVVGVGNEQFF.

V usage is TRBV5-8 and J usage is TRBJ1-6; D gene unclear. The CDR3 contains 14 residues. V was trimmed by 4 bases and J by 9 bases, leaving 14 bases between them. The V gene's germline CDR1 is SGHTS and CDR2 YDEGEE. The CDR3 sequence: CASSPRRGGSPLHF. The CDR3 DNA sequence: TGTGCCAGCAGCCCCCGACGCGGCGGTTCACCCCTCCACTTT.

The chain is built from TRBV18 and TRBJ2-5; TRBD1 matches at 9 bases. The trim removed 2 bases at V and 4 bases at J, leaving 11 bases unmatched. This CDR3 is 17 amino acids long. Germline V gene lookup returns CDR1 KGHSH and CDR2 LQKENI. For the CDR3, the DNA is TGTGCCAGCTCACCATCAAACCCCGGGACAGGGATAGAGACCCAGTACTTC. It translates to CASSPSNPGTGIETQYF.

This clone was counted between two and nine times. The chain carries TRBV19 and TRBJ1-1; tentatively, D is TRBD1 (6 bases). CDR1 is LNHDA and CDR2 is SQIVND in the germline V gene (reference sequence). Trimming cost V 3 bases and J 3 bases, with 14 bases left between them. The CDR3 runs to 15 residues. This CDR3 reads CASSIEGGQYTEAFF. DNA for the CDR3: TGTGCCAGTAGTATTGAGGGGGGGCAGTACACTGAAGCTTTCTTT.

The chain joins TRBV28 to TRBJ1-6; 7 bases line up with TRBD1. The CDR3 length is 16 residues. Germline V gene data show CDR1 as MDHEN and CDR2 as SYDVKM. The V gene end was trimmed by 5 bases and the J gene end by 7 bases; junction bases not matched to a gene: 11. The CDR3 loop reads CASSRRGTVGNSPLHF. The CDR3 DNA is TGTGCCAGCAGTCGAAGAGGGACAGTCGGGAATTCACCCCTCCACTTT.

This clone was observed a handful of times. The V and J genes are TRBV25-1 and TRBJ1-1, with unresolved D. The V gene lost 0 bases and the J gene lost 5 bases, with 7 bases spanning the gap. The CDR3 contains 13 residues. The germline V gene encodes CDR1 MGHDK and CDR2 SYGVNS. As DNA, the CDR3 is TGTGCCAGCAGTGAATATGAATGGACTGAAGCTTTCTTT. Its protein product is CASSEYEWTEAFF.

With regard to this clone: A clone one base away is much larger, so this may be a read error. Other nucleotide sequences from this sample produce the same CDR3. The V call is TRBV28, the J call TRBJ2-2; D gene unclear. Trimming removed 3 bases from V and 1 base from J, with 0 bases in between. Per germline, CDR1 MDHEN and CDR2 SYDVKM. This CDR3 spans 12 amino acids. The CDR3 is CASSLNTGELFF. The CDR3 DNA reads as TGTGCCAGCAGTTTGAACACCGGGGAGCTGTTTTTT.

This clone was counted only a few times. V is TRBV30 and J is TRBJ1-6; D ambiguous. Germline CDR1 GTSNPN, CDR2 SVGIG (reference sequence). Deletions cut 4 bases from V and 7 bases from J, with 14 bases between. The CDR3 length is 14 residues. The CDR3 DNA follows: TGTGCCTGGACAGAGCGGTCAGCGAATTCACCCCTCCACTTT. Residues: CAWTERSANSPLHF.

The chain couples TRBV5-1 to TRBJ1-3; D is unresolved. Trimming took off 5 bases at V and 0 bases at J, with 18 bases between the two ends. The CDR3 contains 17 residues. Germline V gives CDR1 SGHRS, CDR2 YFSETQ. The DNA for the CDR3 is TGCGCCAGCAGTTCAGGCCTAAGGGAGCTCTCTGGAAACACCATATATTTT. This codes for CASSSGLRELSGNTIYF. The full variable domain, with the rest looked up from reference TRBV5-1 and TRBJ1-3, is KAGVTQTPRYLIKTRGQQVTLSCSPISGHRSVSWYQQTPGQGLQFLFEYFSETQRNKGNFPGRFSGRQFSNSRSEMNVSTLELGDSALYLCASSSGLRELSGNTIYFGEGSWLTVV.

The rearrangement links TRBV28 to TRBJ1-5; a weak D match, TRBD1 (5 bases). Germline lookup yields CDR1 MDHEN and CDR2 SYDVKM. Trimming took 5 bases from V and 0 from J, leaving 14 bases between them. The CDR3 has 16 amino acids. CDR3 nucleotides: TGTGCCAGCAGTCCATGGGGGATTAATAGCAATCAGCCCCAGCATTTT. This encodes CASSPWGINSNQPQHF.

The genes are TRBV7-8 and TRBJ2-3; D possibly corresponds to TRBD2 (6 bases). Germline lookup yields CDR1 SGHVS and CDR2 FQNEAQ. This CDR3 has 16 residues. V shed 2 bases and J shed 4 bases, with 16 bases lying between them. CDR3 DNA: TGTGCCAGCAGCTTACGAGCGGGTACCCACCCAGATACGCAGTATTTT. It is translated as CASSLRAGTHPDTQYF.

The gene calls are TRBV30 and TRBJ1-6; D ambiguous. V gave up 0 bases and J gave up 4 bases, with 7 bases separating them. The CDR3 length is 14 residues. The germline CDR1 and CDR2 sequences are GTSNPN and SVGIG (reference sequence). The CDR3 DNA reads TGTGCCTGGAGTGTACCCGGTTATAATTCACCCCTCCACTTT. Its protein is CAWSVPGYNSPLHF. Supplemented by reference TRBV30 and TRBJ1-6, the full variable domain reads SQTIHQWPATLVQPVGSPLSLECTVEGTSNPNLYWYRQAAGRGLQLLFYSVGIGQISSEVPQNLSASRPQDRQFILSSKKLLLSDSGFYLCAWSVPGYNSPLHFGNGTRLTVT.

The chain is built from TRBV19 and TRBJ1-5; D possibly corresponds to TRBD1 (5 bases). Germline V gene data show CDR1 as LNHDA and CDR2 as SQIVND (reference sequence). The ends were cut back, 7 bases at V and 0 bases at J, with 7 bases in the middle. This CDR3 has 13 amino acids. CDR3 nucleotides: TGTGCCAGTACGAGGGGTAGCAATCAGCCCCAGCATTTT. Encoded protein: CASTRGSNQPQHF.